Below, 26 T cell receptor beta chains from the same sample are listed, as sequenced in a study of blood T cell repertoires in COVID-19. Here immunoSEQ multiplex PCR was the method, and the copy in TCRdb shows in-frame clones only, minus some. The table has 130,000 to 150,000 clones, roughly 80% seen once. The specimen was peripheral blood. Receptor source: a woman over 75 with acute or convalescent COVID-19.

The V gene is TRBV2, the J gene TRBJ1-3; 7 bases fit TRBD1. CDR3 length equals 16 residues. J gave up 0 bases and V 4 bases, and 6 bases lay outside the gene matches. The germline V gene encodes CDR1 SNHLY and CDR2 FYNNEI. The CDR3 is CASSANRGHSGNTIYF. In nucleotides, the CDR3 is TGTGCCAGCAGTGCGAACAGGGGACACTCTGGAAACACCATATATTTT.

The rearrangement links TRBV29-1 to TRBJ2-3; TRBD1 matches 9 bases. The CDR3 covers 15 residues. Trimming removed 7 bases from V and 3 bases from J; junction bases left unmatched: 11. The germline V gene has CDR1 SQVTM and CDR2 ANQGSEA. CDR3 DNA sequence: TGCAGCGCCGAACCCGGGACAGGGAGGACAGATACGCAGTATTTT. Its protein product is CSAEPGTGRTDTQYF.

The chain couples TRBV27 to TRBJ1-2, with 7 bases fitting TRBD1. The CDR3 contains 14 residues. The V segment lost 2 bases and the J segment 5 bases; nucleotides outside the gene matches: 5. Germline V gene lookup returns CDR1 MNHEY and CDR2 SMNVEV (reference sequence). The CDR3, as DNA: TGTGCCAGCAGTTTAAGGCCAGGGGGTTATGGCTACACCTTC. Protein product: CASSLRPGGYGYTF.

The chain carries TRBV6-5 and TRBJ1-4; no definite D call. V was cut by 7 bases and J by 0 bases, with 9 bases left in between. The CDR3 is 14 amino acids. Germline CDR1 is MNHEY and CDR2 is SVGAGI. The CDR3 spells CASTRRATNEKLFF. CDR3 bases: TGTGCCAGCACTCGTAGAGCAACTAATGAAAAACTGTTTTTT.

The chain carries TRBV6-4 and TRBJ1-2; 8 bases fit TRBD1. Germline V lookup: CDR1 MRHNA, CDR2 SNTAGT. CDR3 length: 15 amino acids. J lost 4 bases, V lost 4 bases, and 8 bases had no gene match. CDR3 sequence: CASSVRTGTGYGYTF. The CDR3 DNA is TGTGCCAGCAGTGTAAGGACAGGGACAGGCTATGGCTACACCTTC.

V usage is TRBV5-6 and J usage is TRBJ1-5; tentative D call: TRBD1 (5 bases). V was cut by 0 bases and J by 5 bases, with 9 bases left in between. Germline V gives CDR1 SGHDT, CDR2 YYEEEE. The length of the CDR3 is 14 residues. In nucleotides, the CDR3 is TGTGCCAGCAGCTTGGAGGGGCCTGATCAGCCCCAGCATTTT. Residues: CASSLEGPDQPQHF.

This clone is a singleton in its sample. The rearrangement links TRBV27 to TRBJ1-6; weak D call: TRBD1 (5 bases). The V and J ends lost 2 bases and 8 bases respectively, with 10 bases between them. This CDR3 is 14 amino acids long. Germline values: CDR1 MNHEY, CDR2 SMNVEV (reference sequence). The CDR3 reads CASSLRWGDSPLHF. In nucleotides, the CDR3 is TGTGCCAGCAGTTTACGCTGGGGGGATTCACCCCTCCACTTT.

The V gene is TRBV5-1, the J gene TRBJ1-2; the match to TRBD1 covers 9 bases. Looked up from germline, CDR1 is SGHRS and CDR2 is YFSETQ. CDR3 size: 16 residues. After removal of 10 bases from V and 3 bases from J, the junction contained 16 bases not matched to a gene. The CDR3 nucleotides are TGCGCCCCCGGAGGTAGACAGGGGGTAAATGACTATGGCTACACCTTC. Protein: CAPGGRQGVNDYGYTF.

The chain combines TRBV12-3 or TRBV12-4 with TRBJ2-2; a weak D match, TRBD2 (6 bases). Trimming shortened V by 9 bases and J by 4 bases, and 12 bases separated the two germline ends. The CDR3 has 13 residues. The CDR3 protein is CASWRGGTGELFF. In DNA, the CDR3 is TGTGCCAGTTGGCGGGGTGGCACCGGGGAGCTGTTTTTT.

The chain employs TRBV7-9 and TRBJ1-5; 7 positions agree with TRBD1. CDR1 SEHNR and CDR2 FQNEAQ come from the germline V gene (reference sequence). J gave up 7 bases and V 5 bases, and 8 bases lay outside the gene matches. The CDR3 is 14 amino acids. Here the CDR3 reads CASSTTGVGQPQHF. The DNA of the CDR3 is TGTGCCAGCAGCACCACAGGGGTGGGGCAGCCCCAGCATTTT.

V gene TRBV7-2 combines with J gene TRBJ1-2; 8 nucleotides line up with TRBD1. This CDR3 region has 15 residues. Germline CDR1 SGHTA, CDR2 FQGNSA. The trim removed 5 bases at V and 4 bases at J, leaving 9 bases unmatched. For the CDR3, the DNA is TGTGCCAGCAGCATTGGACAGGGACTGTCCTATGGCTACACCTTC. Protein sequence: CASSIGQGLSYGYTF.

The count of this clone is one. The genes are TRBV4-2 and TRBJ2-7, with TRBD1 identical over 7 bases. J was trimmed by 4 bases and V by 0 bases; bases with no gene match: 6. Germline CDR1 reads LGHNA; CDR2 reads YNFKEQ. This CDR3 is built from 15 residues. CDR3 DNA: TGTGCCAGCAGCCAAGAAGCGCGACAGGGATACGAGCAGTACTTC. Protein: CASSQEARQGYEQYF.

This clone has more than one count but fewer than ten. CDR3 coding DNA: TGTGCCAGCAGCCCAAGGGGACAGGGGTATACTGAAGCTTTCTTT. Its translation is CASSPRGQGYTEAFF. V usage is TRBV5-6 and J usage is TRBJ1-1, with TRBD1 identical over 10 bases. J lost 5 bases, V lost 4 bases, and 8 bases had no gene match. The length of the CDR3 is 15 residues. Germline V gene data show CDR1 as SGHDT and CDR2 as YYEEEE.

The V call is TRBV6-5, the J call TRBJ1-5; 8 bases are shared with TRBD1. The CDR3 consists of 15 residues. Germline trimming cut 5 bases from V and 1 base from J; bases unmatched to any gene: 4. In germline, CDR1 is MNHEY, CDR2 SVGAGI. The CDR3 loop reads CASSRTGSSNQPQHF. In DNA form, the CDR3 reads TGTGCCAGCAGTCGGACAGGGTCAAGCAATCAGCCCCAGCATTTT.

The CDR3 region is CASKDRPGNEKLFF. The CDR3 DNA follows: TGTGCCAGTAAGGACAGGCCGGGAAATGAAAAACTGTTTTTT. V usage is TRBV19 and J usage is TRBJ1-4; TRBD1 agrees at 7 bases. CDR1 is LNHDA, CDR2 SQIVND, per germline (reference sequence). This CDR3 contains 14 residues. The trim removed 7 bases at V and 5 bases at J, leaving 7 bases unmatched.

The V and J genes are TRBV14 and TRBJ2-7, with TRBD2 matching 9 bases. V gave up 4 bases and J gave up 3 bases; unmatched junction bases: 4. The germline V gene has CDR1 SGHDN and CDR2 FVKESK. The CDR3 extends over 14 amino acids. CDR3 nucleotide sequence: TGTGCCAGCAGCCTTGGCGGGGGGGACTACGAGCAGTACTTC. As protein: CASSLGGGDYEQYF.

This chain links TRBV11-2 with TRBJ1-5, with D possibly being TRBD1 (6 bases). Germline CDR1 is SGHAT and CDR2 is FQNNGV. With 6 bases removed from V and 3 bases from J, the gap between germline ends came to 12 bases. CDR3 length equals 14 residues. The CDR3 protein is CASSLSGVNQPQHF. CDR3 in DNA: TGTGCCAGCAGTCTTTCAGGGGTCAATCAGCCCCAGCATTTT.

This chain connects TRBV3-1 (or the pseudogene TRBV3-2) to TRBJ2-7; 7 positions match TRBD2. This CDR3 has 13 residues. V dropped 4 bases and J dropped 5; count of bases not matched to a gene: 5. The V gene's germline CDR1 is LGHDT and CDR2 YNNKEL (reference sequence). The CDR3 sequence is CASSRTRLDEQYF. The CDR3 DNA follows: TGTGCCAGCAGCCGGACTAGGTTGGACGAGCAGTACTTC.

The rearrangement joins TRBV12-3 or TRBV12-4 to TRBJ2-7, with a tentative D call TRBD1 (6 bases). This CDR3 spans 13 amino acids. The V end was cut by 5 bases, the J end by 6 bases, with 14 bases between. The CDR3 sequence is CASSRTDWSEQYF. In DNA, the CDR3 is TGTGCCAGCAGTCGGACAGACTGGAGCGAGCAGTACTTC.

The chain has TRBV4-3 and TRBJ1-6; D not certain. CDR3 size: 14 residues. Germline assignment: CDR1 LGHNA and CDR2 YSLEER. The ends were cut back, 1 base at V and 7 bases at J, with 8 bases in the middle. CDR3 sequence: CASSQGHLNSPLHF. The CDR3 DNA reads as TGCGCCAGCAGCCAAGGCCACTTAAATTCACCCCTCCACTTT.

The chain carries TRBV7-2 and TRBJ1-2; D unclear. The CDR3 loop spans 14 amino acids. V lost 5 bases and J 4 bases, leaving 14 bases between the germline ends. Germline V CDR1 and CDR2: SGHTA, FQGNSA. The CDR3 protein is CASSPPSLGYGYTF. In nucleotides, the CDR3 is TGTGCCAGCAGCCCCCCTAGTCTGGGCTATGGCTACACCTTC.

Note on this clone: This specimen includes other DNA sequences encoding the same CDR3. The chain combines TRBV6-5 with TRBJ1-1; D call uncertain. This CDR3 has 10 amino acids. Germline CDR1 is MNHEY and CDR2 is SVGAGI. The ends were cut back, 5 bases at V and 5 bases at J, with 3 bases in the middle. The CDR3: CASSRTEAFF. The CDR3 DNA sequence: TGTGCCAGCAGTCGGACTGAAGCTTTCTTT.

The chain has TRBV18 and TRBJ2-4; the match to TRBD1 covers 7 bases. J lost 1 base, V lost 8 bases, and 5 bases had no gene match. Germline values: CDR1 KGHSH, CDR2 LQKENI. The CDR3 consists of 14 residues. The CDR3 spells CASRGQTAKNIQYF. The CDR3 DNA reads as TGTGCCAGCCGGGGACAGACGGCCAAAAACATTCAGTACTTC.

This chain links TRBV29-1 with TRBJ1-1, with 7 bases fitting TRBD1. J gave up 5 bases and V 2 bases, and 8 bases lay outside the gene matches. The CDR3 sequence is 14 residues long. CDR1 is SQVTM, CDR2 ANQGSEA, per germline. CDR3 bases: TGCAGCGTTGAACGGCAGGGGGTATGGACTGAAGCTTTCTTT. This encodes CSVERQGVWTEAFF.

J is TRBJ1-1 and V is TRBV11-3; 9 nucleotides line up with TRBD1. From germline, CDR1 is SGHNT and CDR2 YENEEA. This CDR3 spans 14 amino acids. The junction had 5 bases not matched to a gene; V was cut back by 5 bases and J by 4 bases. CDR3 nucleotide sequence: TGTGCCAGCAGCCCAGGGACAGGGCCCACTGAAGCTTTCTTT. It encodes CASSPGTGPTEAFF.

The V and J genes are TRBV2 and TRBJ1-6, with a possible D match to TRBD1 (6 bases). CDR1 is SNHLY and CDR2 is FYNNEI in the germline V gene. V was clipped by 6 bases and J by 7 bases, with 13 bases between them. This CDR3 comprises 14 residues. The CDR3 reads CASRAGTTNSPLHF. The DNA of the CDR3 is TGTGCCAGCAGAGCCGGGACAACGAATTCACCCCTCCACTTT.